Presented here are 22 T cell receptor beta chains from one specimen sequenced in a study of blood T cells in healthy people across ages. Together with a sample-barcoded 5' primer, a J-beta primer mix was included in a second PCR lasting roughly 6 to 12 cycles. TCRdb recomputed calls from the 5' RACE reads with MiXCR, one row per CDR3 protein. Among about 1.4 million distinct CDR3 sequences listed, 59% were seen once. Material for sequencing was blood. The receptors were gathered from a man aged 18 to 35 in good health.

This chain connects TRBV20-1 to TRBJ2-1; TRBD2 matches at 8 bases. The CDR3 is 14 amino acids. The V gene end was trimmed by 2 bases and the J gene end by 4 bases; junction bases not matched to a gene: 4. Germline assignment: CDR1 DFQATT and CDR2 SNEGSKA (reference sequence). The CDR3 spells CSARTSGQYNEQFF. DNA for the CDR3: TGCAGTGCTAGAACTAGCGGACAATACAATGAGCAGTTCTTC.

This chain uses TRBV12-3 or TRBV12-4 with TRBJ2-1; 9 nucleotides match TRBD1. The length of the CDR3 is 16 residues. Trimming removed 5 bases from V and 1 base from J; junction bases left unmatched: 6. CDR3: CASSPWTGESYNEQFF. The DNA for the CDR3 is TGTGCCAGCAGTCCCTGGACAGGGGAATCCTACAATGAGCAGTTCTTC.

V and J are TRBV27 and TRBJ2-1; 7 bases fit TRBD2. Germline V gives CDR1 MNHEY, CDR2 SMNVEV (reference sequence). V was clipped by 1 base and J by 4 bases; unmatched bases: 16. The CDR3 spans 19 residues. This CDR3 is CASSLLGGLGTTLYNEQFF. The CDR3, as DNA: TGTGCCAGCAGTTTATTAGGAGGACTAGGGACTACCCTATACAATGAGCAGTTCTTC.

This clonotype turned up a few times. This rearrangement joins TRBV12-3 or TRBV12-4 to TRBJ2-5; 7 bases match TRBD2. With V trimmed by 7 bases and J by 1 base, 3 bases remained unmatched. CDR3 length: 13 residues. In DNA form, the CDR3 reads TGTGCCAGCACCGGCGGGAGCCAAGAGACCCAGTACTTC. It codes for CASTGGSQETQYF.

This chain connects TRBV7-7 to TRBJ2-1, with 8 bases identical to TRBD1. In germline, CDR1 is SSHAT, CDR2 FNYEAQ (reference sequence). This CDR3 is built from 14 residues. The V segment lost 5 bases and the J segment 6 bases; nucleotides outside the gene matches: 6. The CDR3 DNA sequence: TGTGCCAGCAGCCTGGACAGGGTCATCAATGAGCAGTTCTTC. Translated: CASSLDRVINEQFF.

This chain joins TRBV11-2 and TRBJ2-3; D remains ambiguous. CDR3 length equals 16 residues. V was pared by 6 bases and J by 5 bases, with 21 bases between. Germline CDR1 reads SGHAT; CDR2 reads FQNNGV. DNA for the CDR3: TGTGCCAGCAGACAACCCGCAGAATGGGAAAAAGATACGCAGTATTTT. Its protein product is CASRQPAEWEKDTQYF.

V gene TRBV4-3 combines with J gene TRBJ2-5, with 7 bases matching TRBD1. The junction had 2 bases not matched to a gene; V was cut back by 0 bases and J by 4 bases. This CDR3 region has 14 residues. Germline CDR1 and CDR2: LGHNA and YSLEER. The CDR3 spells CASSQDWDRETQYF. CDR3 coding DNA: TGCGCCAGCAGCCAAGATTGGGACAGAGAGACCCAGTACTTC.

This clonotype was observed a handful of times. The J gene is TRBJ1-5, the V gene TRBV4-2, with D perhaps matching TRBD1 (6 bases). Trimming pared 1 base from V and 3 bases from J, leaving 13 bases between. This CDR3 has 16 residues. Germline V gene data show CDR1 as LGHNA and CDR2 as YNFKEQ. CDR3 sequence reads: CASSQALGASNQPQHF. Written as DNA, the CDR3 is TGTGCCAGCAGCCAAGCTCTGGGGGCCTCCAATCAGCCCCAGCATTTT.

This clonotype came up once. V is TRBV29-1 and J is TRBJ1-1, with a tentative D call TRBD1 (6 bases). Germline V gene sequence: CDR1 SQVTM, CDR2 ANQGSEA. V lost 7 bases and J lost 2, with 17 bases in between. The CDR3 loop spans 14 amino acids. The CDR3: CSAQTDRLNTEAFF. The DNA for the CDR3 is TGCAGCGCCCAAACAGACAGGCTTAACACTGAAGCTTTCTTT.

The chain is built from TRBV10-3 and TRBJ1-6, with 7 nucleotides matching TRBD1. Trimming took 10 bases from V and 0 from J; bases not matched to a gene: 15. The CDR3 runs to 18 residues. CDR1 and CDR2 from the germline V gene are ENHRY and SYGVKD. CDR3: CATSGSAGGSSYNSPLHF. CDR3 bases: TGTGCCACCTCGGGCTCCGCAGGGGGTAGCTCCTATAATTCACCCCTCCACTTT.

This chain joins TRBV29-1 and TRBJ2-3, with TRBD2 matching over 7 bases. Germline CDR1 SQVTM, CDR2 ANQGSEA. This CDR3 comprises 15 residues. V shed 6 bases, J shed 2 bases, and the junction held 11 bases outside the gene matches. Here the CDR3 DNA reads TGCAGCGTCTATAGGGGAGCGGGGTTCACAGATACGCAGTATTTT. This sequence encodes CSVYRGAGFTDTQYF.

The CDR3 here is CASSYAGVPRTDTQYF. The CDR3 DNA is TGCGCCAGCAGTTACGCAGGGGTCCCCCGCACAGATACGCAGTATTTT. The V call is TRBV5-1, the J call TRBJ2-3, with D tentatively TRBD1 (6 bases). The germline V and J ends were trimmed by 5 bases and 1 base, with 17 bases remaining between them. The CDR3 spans 16 residues. From germline, CDR1 is SGHRS and CDR2 YFSETQ.

The V and J genes are TRBV7-2 and TRBJ2-3; 12 bases map to TRBD2. CDR1 and CDR2 from the germline V gene are SGHTA and FQGNSA. V trimming: 1 base; J trimming: 5 bases; junction bases outside the gene matches: 7. The CDR3 runs 17 residues. Here the CDR3 reads CASSLVRLAGGKDTQYF. DNA of the CDR3: TGTGCCAGCAGCTTAGTTAGGCTAGCGGGGGGGAAAGATACGCAGTATTTT.

In this sample, this clonotype turned up a few times. The chain links TRBV5-1 to TRBJ2-3; TRBD1 agrees at 8 bases. With V trimmed by 1 base and J by 0 bases, 4 bases remained unmatched. Germline V gives CDR1 SGHRS, CDR2 YFSETQ. The CDR3 extends over 16 amino acids. The CDR3 here is CASSLSQGESTDTQYF. CDR3 nucleotide sequence: TGCGCCAGCAGCTTGTCACAGGGGGAAAGCACAGATACGCAGTATTTT.

This clonotype was counted a few times. The rearrangement joins TRBV29-1 to TRBJ2-1; 10 bases map to TRBD1. Germline assignment: CDR1 SQVTM and CDR2 ANQGSEA. The CDR3 runs to 13 residues. J gave up 4 bases and V 8 bases, and 5 bases lay outside the gene matches. CDR3 sequence (DNA): TGCAGCTCCTCGGGACAGGGGTACAATGAGCAGTTCTTC. Its translation: CSSSGQGYNEQFF.

This rearrangement joins TRBV21-1 to TRBJ2-7; the D call TRBD1 from the table was never checked on the DNA. TRBV21-1 counts as a pseudogene. The CDR3 spans 14 residues. CDR3 sequence (DNA): TGTGCCAGCAGCAAAGGCCCCACCCTCTACGAGCAGTACTTC. Its protein is CASSKGPTLYEQYF.

This clonotype was seen a handful of times. The chain employs TRBV29-1 and TRBJ2-1, with TRBD1 as a possible D gene (6 bases). Trimming stripped 0 bases from V and 2 bases from J, with 8 bases between. This CDR3 region has 14 residues. Germline V gene lookup returns CDR1 SQVTM and CDR2 ANQGSEA. Written as DNA, the CDR3 is TGCAGCGTTGAAGAGGGGGCCCCCTACAATGAGCAGTTCTTC. Translated: CSVEEGAPYNEQFF.

The chain uses TRBV12-3 or TRBV12-4 and TRBJ2-5; D uncertain. The CDR3 has 12 residues. The V end lost 0 bases, the J end lost 11 bases, and 10 bases lay between the germline ends. The CDR3: CASSLAPTEQYF. CDR3 coding DNA: TGTGCCAGCAGTTTAGCGCCCACTGAGCAGTACTTC.

The chain links TRBV10-3 to TRBJ2-7; 8 positions agree with TRBD1. The CDR3 totals 14 residues. Per the germline V gene, CDR1 is ENHRY and CDR2 is SYGVKD. The V and J ends lost 2 bases and 9 bases, in that order; junction bases with no gene match: 9. In DNA form, the CDR3 reads TGTGCCATCAGTGAGGGCCAGGGGGCTGTTGGGCAGTACTTC. Amino acids: CAISEGQGAVGQYF.

This clonotype turned up a few times. In DNA form, the CDR3 reads TGTGCCAGCAGCCAAAATTCACTAGCGCAAGAGACCCAGTACTTC. Protein product: CASSQNSLAQETQYF. The gene calls are TRBV4-2 and TRBJ2-5, with 7 bases aligning to TRBD2. Unmatched junction bases numbered 5, after V lost 2 bases and J lost 2 bases. This CDR3 spans 15 amino acids. Germline lookup yields CDR1 LGHNA and CDR2 YNFKEQ.

Points on this clonotype: The junction departs from the called germline gene at one end, perhaps through a read error. The V call is TRBV13, the J call TRBJ1-1, with TRBD1 identical over 10 bases. CDR1 and CDR2 from the germline V gene are PRHDT and FYEKMQ (reference sequence). This CDR3 comprises 18 residues. CDR3: CTSSLGQGSNPRNTEAFF. The CDR3 DNA is TGTACCAGCAGCTTGGGACAGGGGTCTAACCCCCGGAACACTGAAGCTTTCTTT.

This clonotype was detected only a few times. The rearrangement uses TRBV20-1 and TRBJ2-3; D is uncertain. Germline V gives CDR1 DFQATT, CDR2 SNEGSKA (reference sequence). V lost 1 base and J 0 bases, leaving 5 bases between the germline ends. The CDR3 contains 13 residues. In DNA form, the CDR3 reads TGCAGTGCTAGAGCTTTCAGCACAGATACGCAGTATTTT. Translating gives CSARAFSTDTQYF.